Listed below are T cell receptor beta chains from one sample, sequenced in a study of identical twins. From the 5' RACE reads, TCRdb called clonotypes with MiXCR, one entry per CDR3 protein. The sample lists fewer than 800,000 distinct CDR3 sequences; around 7.4% were seen once. These sequences were also reported in another study, on yellow fever vaccine responses in identical twins.

The sample was PBMCs. The receptors were sampled from a woman aged 18-29 years in good health. CDR3s include the opening cysteine and the closing phenylalanine or tryptophan. A D gene is named only where the DNA matches it firmly. Clone size appears in some rows only: once, few, many, or a class for an expanded clone.

j_call: TRBJ2-4
clone_size: many
d_call: TRBD1
v_call: TRBV12-3/TRBV12-4
cdr3_nt: TGTGCCAGCTCAGGGGGCGCCAAAAACATTCAGTACTTC
cdr3_aa: CASSGGAKNIQYF

j_call: TRBJ2-5
clone_size: few
d_call: -
v_call: TRBV24-1
cdr3_nt: TGTGCCACCAGTGATTGGGCGGGGGCCTACCAAGAGACCCAGTACTTC
cdr3_aa: CATSDWAGAYQETQYF

j_call: TRBJ2-5
clone_size: many
d_call: -
v_call: TRBV9
cdr3_nt: TGTGCCAGCAGCGTATCCCCGGGACCCCAAGAGACCCAGTACTTC
cdr3_aa: CASSVSPGPQETQYF

j_call: TRBJ1-2
clone_size: many
d_call: TRBD1
v_call: TRBV25-1
cdr3_nt: TGTGCCAGCAGTCGAATTGGACAGGGCGTTGCTACCTTC
cdr3_aa: CASSRIGQGVATF

j_call: TRBJ2-7
clone_size: many
d_call: -
v_call: TRBV12-3/TRBV12-4
cdr3_nt: TGTGCCAGCAGTTCCTCACACTACTACGAGCAGTACTTC
cdr3_aa: CASSSSHYYEQYF

j_call: TRBJ2-1
clone_size: -
d_call: -
v_call: TRBV5-1
cdr3_nt: TGCGCCAGCAGCTTAGACGGGGGGCGGTTTGAGCAGTTCTTC
cdr3_aa: CASSLDGGRFEQFF

j_call: TRBJ1-6
clone_size: -
d_call: -
v_call: TRBV4-1
cdr3_nt: TGCGCCAGCAGCCAAGATACGCGGTCAGGGCACTTT
cdr3_aa: CASSQDTRSGHF

j_call: TRBJ1-2
clone_size: many
d_call: TRBD1
v_call: TRBV24-1
cdr3_nt: TGTGCCACCAGTGACGGCCGGGACAGGGGGCACTATGGCTACACCTTC
cdr3_aa: CATSDGRDRGHYGYTF

j_call: TRBJ2-5
clone_size: few
d_call: -
v_call: TRBV2
cdr3_nt: TGTGCCAGCAGTGCCGGGGTGGGGGCCGGGGAGACCCAGTACTTC
cdr3_aa: CASSAGVGAGETQYF

j_call: TRBJ2-7
clone_size: few
d_call: -
v_call: TRBV12-3/TRBV12-4
cdr3_nt: TGTGCCAGCAGTTTTACCGCCGGCTCCTACGAGCAGTACTTC
cdr3_aa: CASSFTAGSYEQYF

j_call: TRBJ2-1
clone_size: many
d_call: TRBD2
v_call: TRBV28
cdr3_nt: TGTGCCAGCAGTTCATACTTTGGACTAGCGGGAGTACGGGATGAGCAGTTCTTC
cdr3_aa: CASSSYFGLAGVRDEQFF

j_call: TRBJ1-3
clone_size: few
d_call: -
v_call: TRBV27
cdr3_nt: TGTGCCAGCAGCCAGGGATTTTATGGAAACACCATATATTTT
cdr3_aa: CASSQGFYGNTIYF

j_call: TRBJ1-5
clone_size: many
d_call: -
v_call: TRBV4-2
cdr3_nt: TGTGCCAGCAGCCAAGATCTGGGGCAGGGCAATCAGCCCCAGCATTTT
cdr3_aa: CASSQDLGQGNQPQHF

j_call: TRBJ2-3
clone_size: -
d_call: TRBD2
v_call: TRBV7-6
cdr3_nt: TGTGCCAGCAGCCCTAGGACTAGCGGTTTCACAGATACGCAGTATTTT
cdr3_aa: CASSPRTSGFTDTQYF

j_call: TRBJ2-1
clone_size: many
d_call: -
v_call: TRBV12-3/TRBV12-4
cdr3_nt: TGTGCCAGCAGTTCCTCCTCCGGGTCGCCTGATGAGCAGTTCTTC
cdr3_aa: CASSSSSGSPDEQFF

j_call: TRBJ2-2
clone_size: -
d_call: TRBD1
v_call: TRBV5-6
cdr3_nt: TGTGCCAGCAGCAAACAGGGGATAAGAAACACCGGGGAGCTGTTTTTT
cdr3_aa: CASSKQGIRNTGELFF

j_call: TRBJ2-3
clone_size: -
d_call: TRBD1
v_call: TRBV28
cdr3_nt: TGTGCCAGCAGTTCGGACAGGGGAGCAGATACGCAGTATTTT
cdr3_aa: CASSSDRGADTQYF

j_call: TRBJ2-2
clone_size: few
d_call: -
v_call: TRBV19
cdr3_nt: TGTGCCAGTAGTATTAAAGGTTTGGTCGGGGAGCTGTTTTTT
cdr3_aa: CASSIKGLVGELFF

j_call: TRBJ2-1
clone_size: -
d_call: TRBD2
v_call: TRBV11-1
cdr3_nt: TGTGCCAGCAGCGCAAGCGGGAGTGGTTACAATGAGCAGTTCTTC
cdr3_aa: CASSASGSGYNEQFF

j_call: TRBJ1-5
clone_size: few
d_call: -
v_call: TRBV12-3/TRBV12-4
cdr3_nt: TGTGCCAGCAGTTTAAGGGAGTTGGGCAATCAGCCCCAGCATTTT
cdr3_aa: CASSLRELGNQPQHF

j_call: TRBJ1-1
clone_size: many
d_call: -
v_call: TRBV25-1
cdr3_nt: TGTGCCAGCAGTGATTCCAGTCAGGGGAGCACTGAAGCTTTCTTT
cdr3_aa: CASSDSSQGSTEAFF

j_call: TRBJ2-2
clone_size: -
d_call: -
v_call: TRBV27
cdr3_nt: TGTGCCAGCAGTCCCTATACCAACAGGAACACCGGGGAGCTGTTTTTT
cdr3_aa: CASSPYTNRNTGELFF

j_call: TRBJ2-5
clone_size: few
d_call: TRBD1
v_call: TRBV12-3/TRBV12-4
cdr3_nt: TGTGCCAGCAGTTTCGACAGGGGCGGGGTGATACAAGAGACCCAGTACTTC
cdr3_aa: CASSFDRGGVIQETQYF

j_call: TRBJ2-1
clone_size: -
d_call: -
v_call: TRBV12-2
cdr3_nt: TGTGCAAGTCGCCAACGACAGGTTCCCACTTACAATGAGCAGTTCTTC
cdr3_aa: CASRQRQVPTYNEQFF

j_call: TRBJ2-3
clone_size: -
d_call: -
v_call: TRBV12-3/TRBV12-4
cdr3_nt: TGTGCCACCGGTGGAAGGGACACGCAGTATTTT
cdr3_aa: CATGGRDTQYF

j_call: TRBJ1-5
clone_size: many
d_call: -
v_call: TRBV7-6
cdr3_nt: TGTGCCAGCGGGAGCAATCAGCCCCAGCATTTT
cdr3_aa: CASGSNQPQHF

j_call: TRBJ2-3
clone_size: many
d_call: -
v_call: TRBV12-3/TRBV12-4
cdr3_nt: TGTGCCAGCAGAATCGGGGCCGCAGATACGCAGTATTTT
cdr3_aa: CASRIGAADTQYF

j_call: TRBJ2-7
clone_size: -
d_call: TRBD2
v_call: TRBV10-3
cdr3_nt: TGTGCCATCAGACCGGGACTAGCGGGAGAATTGTACGAGCAGTACTTC
cdr3_aa: CAIRPGLAGELYEQYF

j_call: TRBJ2-1
clone_size: many
d_call: -
v_call: TRBV7-6
cdr3_nt: TGTGCCAGCAGCTTAGGTTCCGGAGGGTCCAATGAGCAGTTCTTC
cdr3_aa: CASSLGSGGSNEQFF

j_call: TRBJ1-6
clone_size: many
d_call: -
v_call: TRBV7-9
cdr3_nt: TGTGCCAGCAGCTTACTTGTCCCGGGGGATTCACCCCTCCACTTT
cdr3_aa: CASSLLVPGDSPLHF